This T cell receptor beta chain was recovered during a study of radiotherapy plus CTLA-4 blockade in lung cancer. In the study overall: Patients showed objective responses in 18% of cases, and disease control was achieved by under 40%.

The method was immunoSEQ multiplex PCR; TCRdb's version includes in-frame clones alone and lacks a portion of them. The table has around 82,000 clones, approximately 80% seen once; the top ten hold roughly 0.87%. From germline, CDR1 is LNHDA and CDR2 SQIVND (reference sequence). V lost 5 bases to trimming and J lost 4 bases, with 15 bases between them. The CDR3 has 15 amino acids. This clone showed up just a few times. The chain links TRBV19 to TRBJ1-5; unclear D gene. The sequenced sample was peripheral blood, obtained from a patient treated with radiotherapy plus ipilimumab. The clonotype comes from a human donor with non-small cell lung cancer who had stable disease on radiotherapy plus ipilimumab. As DNA, the CDR3 is TGTGCCAGTAGTGGTACTTTCAGCCCAAATCAGCCCCAGCATTTT. Translation gives CASSGTFSPNQPQHF. The whole variable domain, remainder taken from reference TRBV19 and TRBJ1-5, is DGGITQSPKYLFRKEGQNVTLSCEQNLNHDAMYWYRQDPGQGLRLIYYSQIVNDFQKGDIAEGYSVSREKKESFPLTVTSAQKNPTAFYLCASSGTFSPNQPQHFGDGTRLSIL.